One and the same sample provided the 23 T cell receptor beta chains below, sequenced in a study of blood T cell repertoires in COVID-19 (dated by TCRdb to 2019 to 2021). To prepare the library, the immunoSEQ multiplex PCR assay was applied. TCRdb limited this immuneACCESS table to in-frame rearrangements with V and J called. A share of clones is missing; checked studies link under half to unresolved V genes, and the rest is unexplained. Present in this sample are some 68,000 clones, 80% to 90% of which were seen just once. Together, the top ten hold about 2.3% of the sample. The sequenced sample was peripheral blood. The receptors here all came from a human donor in a cohort sampled during active COVID-19.

The V gene is TRBV2, the J gene TRBJ1-2, with 8 bases identical to TRBD1. After removal of 4 bases from V and 4 bases from J, the junction contained 5 bases not matched to a gene. This CDR3 has 14 residues. Germline values: CDR1 SNHLY, CDR2 FYNNEI. The CDR3 DNA is TGTGCCAGCAGTGCGGACAGGGTGGGCTATGGCTACACCTTC. It specifies CASSADRVGYGYTF.

V is TRBV5-5 and J is TRBJ2-2; possible D gene TRBD2, 6 bases. Germline lookup yields CDR1 SGHKS and CDR2 YYEKEE (reference sequence). This CDR3 has 16 residues. The V end lost 0 bases, the J end lost 7 bases, and 16 bases lay between the germline ends. The CDR3 protein is CASSLEYRRGGGELFF. CDR3 sequence (DNA): TGTGCCAGCAGCTTGGAGTACAGGAGGGGAGGCGGGGAGCTGTTTTTT.

This clone was recorded only once. This chain connects TRBV19 to TRBJ1-2, with TRBD1 matching 10 bases. The CDR3 spans 15 residues. The V segment lost 5 bases and the J segment 2 bases; nucleotides outside the gene matches: 5. Germline V gives CDR1 LNHDA, CDR2 SQIVND (reference sequence). This CDR3 is CASSFRQGANYGYTF. Written as DNA, the CDR3 is TGTGCCAGTAGTTTTCGACAGGGGGCGAACTATGGCTACACCTTC.

The chain employs TRBV9 and TRBJ2-3; 11 bases align to TRBD2. This CDR3 region has 16 residues. V lost 4 bases, J lost 4 bases, and 8 bases stayed unmatched. Looked up from germline, CDR1 is SGDLS and CDR2 is YYNGEE. The CDR3 protein is CASSILAGGPADTQYF. CDR3 bases: TGTGCCAGCAGCATATTAGCGGGGGGGCCGGCAGATACGCAGTATTTT.

The CDR3 loop is CASSDPGMVYEQYF. DNA for the CDR3: TGTGCCAGCAGCGACCCGGGGATGGTCTACGAGCAGTACTTC. V and J are TRBV11-2 and TRBJ2-7, with a weak D call TRBD2 (5 bases). This CDR3 comprises 14 residues. Trimming cost V 5 bases and J 3 bases, with 14 bases left between them. CDR1 and CDR2 from the germline V gene are SGHAT and FQNNGV. Using reference TRBV11-2 and TRBJ2-7 for the parts outside the CDR3, the full variable domain is EAGVAQSPRYKIIEKRQSVAFWCNPISGHATLYWYQQILGQGPKLLIQFQNNGVVDDSQLPKDRFSAERLKGVDSTLKIQPAKLEDSAVYLCASSDPGMVYEQYFGPGTRLTVT.

This clone has a handful of counts. The rearrangement joins TRBV5-1 to TRBJ1-5; TRBD1 agrees at 7 bases. In germline, CDR1 is SGHRS, CDR2 YFSETQ. V trimming: 1 base; J trimming: 7 bases; junction bases outside the gene matches: 8. The CDR3 runs 15 residues. CDR3 loop: CASSLLGQAGQPQHF. CDR3 coding DNA: TGCGCCAGCAGCTTGCTCGGACAGGCGGGGCAGCCCCAGCATTTT.

In DNA form, the CDR3 reads TGTGCCAGCAGCTATACTAGCGGCGGCTTCCTCAATGAGCAGTTCTTC. Translating gives CASSYTSGGFLNEQFF. This chain connects TRBV7-3 to TRBJ2-1; TRBD2 aligns across 8 bases. V shed 4 bases and J 6 bases; nucleotides not matched to a gene: 11. The CDR3 runs to 16 residues. Per the germline V gene, CDR1 is SGHTA and CDR2 is FQGTGA.

The CDR3 bases are TGCGCCAGCGCCTCGGGGGTGCCGGCCTACGAGCAGTACTTC. It yields the protein CASASGVPAYEQYF. The chain carries TRBV5-1 and TRBJ2-7, with D possibly matching TRBD2 (6 bases). Trimming cost V 7 bases and J 2 bases, with 16 bases left between them. The CDR3 covers 14 residues. Germline assignment: CDR1 SGHRS and CDR2 YFSETQ.

The genes are TRBV28 and TRBJ2-4; D perhaps matches TRBD2 (6 bases). The V gene's germline CDR1 is MDHEN and CDR2 SYDVKM. Trimming removed 0 bases at V and 1 base at J, with 13 bases between. This CDR3 spans 17 amino acids. The CDR3 sequence is CASSLWGLYNAKNIQYF. CDR3 nucleotides: TGTGCCAGCAGTTTATGGGGACTGTACAACGCCAAAAACATTCAGTACTTC.

The V call is TRBV19, the J call TRBJ1-3; the D is unclear. The CDR3 spans 16 residues. Germline V gene sequence: CDR1 LNHDA, CDR2 SQIVND (reference sequence). V gave up 1 base and J gave up 1 base, with 11 bases separating them. CDR3 protein: CASSIGPGSSGNTIYF. CDR3 DNA sequence: TGTGCCAGTAGTATAGGCCCGGGTAGTTCTGGAAACACCATATATTTT.

This rearrangement joins TRBV28 to TRBJ1-1; TRBD1 matches 7 bases. V shed 6 bases, J shed 1 base, and the junction held 2 bases outside the gene matches. CDR1 is MDHEN, CDR2 SYDVKM, per germline. The CDR3 extends over 13 amino acids. The CDR3 loop is CASRRDRNTEAFF. The CDR3, as DNA: TGTGCCAGCAGGAGGGACAGGAACACTGAAGCTTTCTTT.

The chain links TRBV5-1 to TRBJ2-3, with 16 bases fitting TRBD2. The CDR3 sequence is 16 residues long. Unmatched junction bases numbered 12, after V lost 4 bases and J lost 13 bases. The germline gives CDR1 SGHRS, CDR2 YFSETQ. CDR3 residues: CASSPGTSGGAGLEYF. In nucleotides, the CDR3 is TGCGCCAGCAGCCCCGGGACTAGCGGGGGGGCCGGGTTAGAGTATTTT.

The J gene is TRBJ1-5, the V gene TRBV4-1, with D perhaps matching TRBD1 (5 bases). The CDR3 has 15 residues. The ends were cut back, 1 base at V and 6 bases at J, with 13 bases in the middle. Germline assignment: CDR1 MGHRA and CDR2 YSYEKL. The CDR3 bases are TGCGCCAGCAGCCAAGTTTTTCTGGGACTTCAGCCCCAGCATTTT. This translates into CASSQVFLGLQPQHF.

The V call is TRBV7-9, the J call TRBJ2-5; 11 bases agree with TRBD2. Losses at the gene ends were 7 bases for V and 3 bases for J; bases not matched to a gene: 7. This CDR3 is built from 15 residues. Germline V gives CDR1 SEHNR, CDR2 FQNEAQ (reference sequence). The CDR3 region is CASTPASGRKETQYF. The CDR3 DNA reads as TGTGCCAGCACCCCTGCTAGCGGGAGGAAAGAGACCCAGTACTTC.

The chain is built from TRBV10-2 and TRBJ1-2; the D is unclear. This CDR3 has 14 residues. Germline CDR1 reads WSHSY; CDR2 reads SAAADI. V dropped 7 bases and J dropped 4 bases, with 16 bases sitting between them. The CDR3 is CASKEVSASYGYTF. The CDR3 bases are TGCGCCAGCAAGGAGGTCTCCGCGTCCTATGGCTACACCTTC.

V usage is TRBV12-3 or TRBV12-4 and J usage is TRBJ2-7; D possibly corresponds to TRBD1 (6 bases). CDR3 length: 13 residues. V was pared by 4 bases and J by 4 bases, with 11 bases between. CDR3 sequence: CASSSDRRYEQYF. The CDR3 DNA follows: TGTGCCAGCAGTTCAGACAGGAGGTACGAGCAGTACTTC.

This rearrangement joins TRBV4-3 to TRBJ2-7; possibly TRBD2 for D (6 bases). Trimming cost V 1 base and J 3 bases, with 13 bases left between them. Per germline, CDR1 LGHNA and CDR2 YSLEER. There are 15 residues in the CDR3. This CDR3 is CASSQGGGEFYEQYF. The CDR3, as DNA: TGCGCCAGCAGCCAAGGGGGCGGGGAGTTCTACGAGCAGTACTTC.

V is TRBV30 and J is TRBJ1-3, with D tentatively TRBD1 (6 bases). The germline V and J ends were trimmed by 4 bases and 1 base, with 14 bases remaining between them. This CDR3 is built from 15 residues. Per the germline V gene, CDR1 is GTSNPN and CDR2 is SVGIG (reference sequence). The chain's CDR3 is CAWKKDRISGNTIYF. DNA of the CDR3: TGTGCCTGGAAGAAGGACAGAATTTCTGGAAACACCATATATTTT.

This clone was detected only a few times. The rearrangement links TRBV5-4 to TRBJ2-5; 10 positions agree with TRBD1. The trim removed 0 bases at V and 4 bases at J, leaving 6 bases unmatched. CDR3 length: 16 amino acids. The V gene's germline CDR1 is SGHNT and CDR2 YYREEE (reference sequence). DNA of the CDR3: TGTGCCAGCAGCTTGGCAGGACAGGGGGTAGGAGAGACCCAGTACTTC. Residues: CASSLAGQGVGETQYF.

The chain combines TRBV28 with TRBJ1-3; 9 bases line up with TRBD1. Germline-derived CDR1 and CDR2 are MDHEN and SYDVKM. V gave up 5 bases and J gave up 3 bases; unmatched junction bases: 5. The CDR3 extends over 15 amino acids. The CDR3 sequence is CASSPPGQGGNTIYF. CDR3 bases: TGTGCCAGCAGTCCGCCGGGACAGGGTGGAAACACCATATATTTT.

The V gene is TRBV28, the J gene TRBJ1-2, with D uncertain. The CDR3 length is 16 residues. V lost 5 bases and J lost 2, with 18 bases in between. Germline CDR1 reads MDHEN; CDR2 reads SYDVKM. Here the CDR3 reads CASSSPSRTWNYGYTF. The CDR3 bases are TGTGCCAGCAGTAGCCCCTCCAGGACTTGGAACTATGGCTACACCTTC.

The chain uses TRBV9 and TRBJ2-1; D may be TRBD1 (5 bases). V gave up 0 bases and J gave up 10 bases, with 5 bases separating them. This CDR3 has 11 amino acids. Germline CDR1 is SGDLS and CDR2 is YYNGEE. The CDR3 region has the DNA TGTGCCAGCAGCGTAGAGGGGGAGCAGTTCTTC. Encoded protein: CASSVEGEQFF. Complete variable domain (other parts from reference TRBV9 and TRBJ2-1): DSGVTQTPKHLITATGQRVTLRCSPRSGDLSVYWYQQSLDQGLQFLIQYYNGEERAKGNILERFSAQQFPDLHSELNLSSLELGDSALYFCASSVEGEQFFGPGTRLTVL.

This clone appeared once. The CDR3 sequence is CASSQDGDRRGTEAFF. In DNA, the CDR3 is TGTGCCAGCAGCCAAGATGGGGACAGACGAGGGACTGAAGCTTTCTTT. The chain recombines TRBV4-2 with TRBJ1-1; 7 nucleotides match TRBD1. Unmatched junction bases numbered 9, after V lost 0 bases and J lost 5 bases. The V gene's germline CDR1 is LGHNA and CDR2 YNFKEQ. The CDR3 is 16 amino acids.